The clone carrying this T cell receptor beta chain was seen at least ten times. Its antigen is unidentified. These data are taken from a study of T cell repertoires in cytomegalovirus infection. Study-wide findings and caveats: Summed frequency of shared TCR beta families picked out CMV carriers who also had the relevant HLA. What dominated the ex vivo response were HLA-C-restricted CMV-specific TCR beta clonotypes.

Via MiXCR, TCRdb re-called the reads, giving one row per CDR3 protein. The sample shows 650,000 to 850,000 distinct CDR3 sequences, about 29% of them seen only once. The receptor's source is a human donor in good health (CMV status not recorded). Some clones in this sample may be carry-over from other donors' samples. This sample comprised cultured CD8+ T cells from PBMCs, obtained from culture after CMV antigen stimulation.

DNA for the CDR3: TGTGCCAGCAGCTCAATGGACAGGTCAAACACCGGGGAGCTGTTTTTT. Protein product: CASSSMDRSNTGELFF. The chain links TRBV7-9 to TRBJ2-2; 7 bases match TRBD1. Germline-derived CDR1 and CDR2 are SEHNR and FQNEAQ (reference sequence). The V gene end was trimmed by 4 bases and the J gene end by 2 bases; junction bases not matched to a gene: 7. The CDR3 totals 16 residues.